Below are 9 T cell receptor beta chains sequenced from a single sample in a study of blood T cell repertoires in COVID-19. Assay used: immunoSEQ multiplex PCR; TCRdb lists only in-frame clones, some missing. The profile shows under 45,000 clones, roughly 78% of them singletons. The sample consisted of peripheral blood. The receptors shown here come from a man between 60 and 75 years old with acute or convalescent COVID-19.

J is TRBJ2-7 and V is TRBV19; TRBD2 might be the D (6 bases). V dropped 3 bases and J dropped 4 bases, with 13 bases sitting between them. This CDR3 spans 14 amino acids. The germline gives CDR1 LNHDA, CDR2 SQIVND (reference sequence). CDR3 amino acids: CASSILGRGYEQYF. Here the CDR3 DNA reads TGTGCCAGTAGTATTCTTGGACGGGGGTACGAGCAGTACTTC.

The chain is built from TRBV12-3 or TRBV12-4 and TRBJ1-1; D uncertain. V lost 1 base and J lost 1, with 4 bases in between. The CDR3 loop spans 13 amino acids. Here the CDR3 DNA reads TGTGCCAGCAGTTTAGGAGGGAACACTGAAGCTTTCTTT. Translated, it gives CASSLGGNTEAFF.

J is TRBJ1-2 and V is TRBV10-3; 9 bases align to TRBD1. The V segment lost 3 bases and the J segment 4 bases; nucleotides outside the gene matches: 9. The germline V gene has CDR1 ENHRY and CDR2 SYGVKD. The CDR3 spans 16 residues. The CDR3 DNA follows: TGTGCCATCAGTGATTTAACCGGGACAGGGAGCTATGGCTACACCTTC. This codes for CAISDLTGTGSYGYTF.

J is TRBJ2-7 and V is TRBV21-1; the table's D gene call, TRBD2, was not cross checked with the DNA. TRBV21-1 is given as a pseudogene. The CDR3 is 15 amino acids. Written as DNA, the CDR3 is TGTGCCAGCAGCAAAGGCCCCGGAGGTGAGAACGAGCAGTACTTC. Translated, it gives CASSKGPGGENEQYF.

In DNA form, the CDR3 reads TGCGCCAGCAGCTTGAGCGGACTAGTCGAAGCCAAAAACATTCAGTACTTC. Its translation: CASSLSGLVEAKNIQYF. V gene TRBV5-1 combines with J gene TRBJ2-4; TRBD2 aligns across 7 bases. The length of the CDR3 is 17 residues. J was trimmed by 0 bases and V by 1 base; bases with no gene match: 7. Germline values: CDR1 SGHRS, CDR2 YFSETQ.

This chain links TRBV27 with TRBJ1-2, with D possibly TRBD1 on 5 matching bases. The germline V gene has CDR1 MNHEY and CDR2 SMNVEV (reference sequence). V gave up 7 bases and J gave up 4 bases, with 16 bases separating them. This CDR3 comprises 14 residues. This CDR3 reads CASKTGPASYGYTF. In DNA, the CDR3 is TGTGCCAGCAAAACAGGCCCCGCATCCTATGGCTACACCTTC.

The V and J genes are TRBV19 and TRBJ2-5, with TRBD1 matching over 8 bases. The trim removed 4 bases at V and 5 bases at J, leaving 9 bases unmatched. The CDR3 length is 15 residues. The germline gives CDR1 LNHDA, CDR2 SQIVND (reference sequence). CDR3 region: CASSRGQGAGETQYF. As DNA, the CDR3 is TGTGCCAGTAGTAGGGGTCAGGGGGCAGGGGAGACCCAGTACTTC.

V is TRBV10-2 and J is TRBJ2-5; 9 bases are a match to TRBD1. Germline-derived CDR1 and CDR2 are WSHSY and SAAADI. V lost 4 bases and J lost 5; bases outside the gene matches: 2. The CDR3 contains 13 residues. The CDR3 spells CASSATGGETQYF. The DNA for the CDR3 is TGCGCCAGCAGTGCCACAGGGGGCGAGACCCAGTACTTC.

This clone was recorded once. The chain uses TRBV19 and TRBJ2-1; 10 bases fit TRBD2. CDR1 and CDR2 (germline): LNHDA, SQIVND (reference sequence). Trimming removed 0 bases from V and 1 base from J; junction bases left unmatched: 6. This CDR3 spans 18 amino acids. The CDR3 reads CASSIELRTSGSYNEQFF. In nucleotides, the CDR3 is TGTGCCAGTAGTATAGAGCTCCGGACTAGCGGTTCCTACAATGAGCAGTTCTTC.